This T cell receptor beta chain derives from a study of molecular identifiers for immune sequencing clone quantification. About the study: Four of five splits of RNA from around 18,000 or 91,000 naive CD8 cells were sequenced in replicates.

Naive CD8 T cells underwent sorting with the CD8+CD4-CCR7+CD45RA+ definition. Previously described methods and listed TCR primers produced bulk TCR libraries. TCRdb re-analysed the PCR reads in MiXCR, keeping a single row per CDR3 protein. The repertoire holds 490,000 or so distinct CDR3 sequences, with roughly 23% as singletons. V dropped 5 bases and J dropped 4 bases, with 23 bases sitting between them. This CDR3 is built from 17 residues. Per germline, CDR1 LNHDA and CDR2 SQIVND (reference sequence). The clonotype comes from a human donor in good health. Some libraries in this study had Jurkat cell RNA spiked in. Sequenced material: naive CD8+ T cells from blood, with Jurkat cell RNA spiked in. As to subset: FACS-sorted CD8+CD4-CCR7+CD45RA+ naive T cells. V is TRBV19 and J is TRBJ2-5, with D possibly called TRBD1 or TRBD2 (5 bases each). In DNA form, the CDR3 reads TGTGCCAGTAGTCCAGGGACCGTGACAGCTTGGGGAGAGACCCAGTACTTC. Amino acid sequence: CASSPGTVTAWGETQYF.